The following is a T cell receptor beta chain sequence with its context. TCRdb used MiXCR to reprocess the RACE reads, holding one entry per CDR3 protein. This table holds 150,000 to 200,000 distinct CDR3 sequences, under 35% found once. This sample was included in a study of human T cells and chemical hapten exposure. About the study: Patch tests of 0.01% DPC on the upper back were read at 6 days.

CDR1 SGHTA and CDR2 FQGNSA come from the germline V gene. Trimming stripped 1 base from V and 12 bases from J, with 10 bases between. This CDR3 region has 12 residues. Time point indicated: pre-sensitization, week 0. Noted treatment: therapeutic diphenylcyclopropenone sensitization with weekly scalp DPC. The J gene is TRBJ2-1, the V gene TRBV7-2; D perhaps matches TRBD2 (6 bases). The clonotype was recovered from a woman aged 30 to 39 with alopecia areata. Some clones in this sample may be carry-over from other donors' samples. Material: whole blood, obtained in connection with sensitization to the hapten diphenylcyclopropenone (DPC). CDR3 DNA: TGTGCCAGCAGCTTAGGACTAGGCGGGCAGTTCTTC. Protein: CASSLGLGGQFF.